Listed here is a single T cell receptor (beta chain). Its target is unknown. The data belong to a study of cytomegalovirus exposure and HLA in healthy donors. Study conclusions and caveats: The only immune exposure information that was available was CMV serostatus. According to reports, the classifier identified cytomegalovirus status with high specificity and sensitivity. Approximately 160 TCR beta chains were listed as cytomegalovirus-associated. TCR beta sequences reportedly predicted the HLA-A and HLA-B alleles of most subjects accurately.

The CDR3 is 14 amino acids. CDR1 SGHTA and CDR2 FQGNSA come from the germline V gene. Trimming cost V 5 bases and J 7 bases; bases outside gene matches: 7. Primers: 60 Vbeta forward and 13 Jbeta reverse. Sequencing was performed with immunoSEQ multiplex PCR; in TCRdb, only in-frame clones are kept and a portion is missing. The sample carries roughly 100,000 clones, approximately 80% recorded once. This TCR was recovered from a human donor in good health. This rearrangement joins TRBV7-2 to TRBJ2-1; TRBD2 aligns across 8 bases. Specimen: PBMCs. CDR3 region: CASSLGTRGNEQFF. In nucleotides, the CDR3 is TGTGCCAGCAGCCTAGGGACTAGAGGGAATGAGCAGTTCTTC.